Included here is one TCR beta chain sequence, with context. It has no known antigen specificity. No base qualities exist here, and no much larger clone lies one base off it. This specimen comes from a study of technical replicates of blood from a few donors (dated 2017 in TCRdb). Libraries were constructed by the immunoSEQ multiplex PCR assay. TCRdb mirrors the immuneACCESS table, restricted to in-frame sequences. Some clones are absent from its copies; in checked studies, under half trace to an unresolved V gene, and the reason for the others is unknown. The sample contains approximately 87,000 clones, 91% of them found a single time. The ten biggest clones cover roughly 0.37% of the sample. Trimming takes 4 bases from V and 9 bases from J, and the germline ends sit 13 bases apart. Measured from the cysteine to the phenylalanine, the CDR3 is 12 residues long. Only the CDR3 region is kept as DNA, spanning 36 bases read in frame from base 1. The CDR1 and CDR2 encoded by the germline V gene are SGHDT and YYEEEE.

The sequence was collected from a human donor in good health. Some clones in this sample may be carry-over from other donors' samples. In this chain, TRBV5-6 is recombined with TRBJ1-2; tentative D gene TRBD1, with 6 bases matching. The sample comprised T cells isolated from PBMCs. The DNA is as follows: TGTGCCAGCAGCGTAACAGGGATAAGCTACACCTTC. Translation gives CASSVTGISYTF.